The 11 T cell receptor beta chains below come from one sample, sequenced in a study of T-cell reconstitution after alpha-beta-depleted transplantation in children. A TCRbeta library incorporating unique molecular identifiers was prepared. TCRdb reprocessed the PCR reads with MiXCR, giving one entry per CDR3 protein. The sample comprises about 870,000 distinct CDR3 sequences, approximately 15% of which are singletons, and 5% rests with the top ten. The sequences come from PBMCs, mostly from graft donor cells, collected 360 days after TCRalphabeta/CD19-depleted stem cell transplant. All receptors derive from a male patient younger than 18 who had a stem cell transplant for acute lymphoblastic leukemia, so the T cells may come from the graft donor.

This rearrangement joins TRBV7-3 to TRBJ2-3; D possibly corresponds to TRBD2 (6 bases). V dropped 0 bases and J dropped 1 base, with 8 bases sitting between them. CDR1 and CDR2 (germline): SGHTA, FQGTGA. The CDR3 is 15 amino acids. The CDR3 here is CASSLTGGGTDTQYF. CDR3 bases: TGTGCCAGCAGCTTAACCGGAGGGGGCACAGATACGCAGTATTTT.

This clonotype turned up a few times. The chain has TRBV5-1 and TRBJ2-5; TRBD1 matches at 7 bases. This CDR3 has 15 residues. Germline CDR1 reads SGHRS; CDR2 reads YFSETQ. V was pared by 4 bases and J by 2 bases, with 8 bases of the junction left unmatched. The CDR3 region is CASSRDSTPQETQYF. CDR3 nucleotide sequence: TGCGCCAGCAGCCGGGACAGCACTCCTCAAGAGACCCAGTACTTC.

The chain combines TRBV29-1 with TRBJ2-7; TRBD1 agrees at 8 bases. CDR1 and CDR2 (germline): SQVTM, ANQGSEA. The CDR3 has 13 amino acids. Germline trimming cut 4 bases from V and 3 bases from J; bases unmatched to any gene: 5. The CDR3 coding sequence is TGCAGCGTTGGGACAGGGAAGCGCTACGAGCAGTACTTC. The encoded protein is CSVGTGKRYEQYF.

The sample holds many counts of this clonotype. The chain has TRBV3-1 and TRBJ1-1, with D perhaps matching TRBD1 (6 bases). There are 14 residues in the CDR3. V lost 3 bases and J 6 bases, leaving 14 bases between the germline ends. From germline, CDR1 is LGHDT and CDR2 YNNKEL (reference sequence). CDR3 nucleotides: TGTGCCAGCAGCCACTTGACAGGTACGTCTGAAGCTTTCTTT. This codes for CASSHLTGTSEAFF.

This clonotype has ten or more counts. This chain connects TRBV20-1 to TRBJ2-1, with 14 bases that match TRBD2. Per germline, CDR1 DFQATT and CDR2 SNEGSKA (reference sequence). The CDR3 totals 15 residues. V was clipped by 8 bases and J by 9 bases; unmatched bases: 12. CDR3 sequence: CSTPGLAGVWSEQFF. Written as DNA, the CDR3 is TGCAGTACCCCGGGACTAGCGGGAGTATGGAGTGAGCAGTTCTTC.

This clonotype has just a few counts. The gene calls are TRBV10-3 and TRBJ2-7; D is possibly TRBD1 or TRBD2 (5 bases each). The germline CDR1 and CDR2 sequences are ENHRY and SYGVKD. This CDR3 has 14 amino acids. V shed 4 bases and J shed 4 bases, with 14 bases lying between them. The CDR3 here is CAISGSVGPYEQYF. The CDR3 coding sequence is TGTGCCATCAGTGGTAGTGTGGGACCGTACGAGCAGTACTTC.

The chain uses TRBV28 and TRBJ2-1, with a tentative D call TRBD2 (5 bases). Trimming pared 3 bases from V and 0 bases from J, leaving 15 bases between. Germline V gene lookup returns CDR1 MDHEN and CDR2 SYDVKM. This CDR3 spans 17 amino acids. The CDR3 DNA reads TGTGCCAGCAGTTTGTGGAAGGGTGGGAGCTCCTACAATGAGCAGTTCTTC. Amino acid sequence: CASSLWKGGSSYNEQFF.

The V gene is TRBV11-2, the J gene TRBJ2-3; D uncertain. Germline values: CDR1 SGHAT, CDR2 FQNNGV. The V end was cut by 1 base, the J end by 6 bases, with 11 bases between. CDR3 length: 14 amino acids. Here the CDR3 DNA reads TGTGCCAGCAGCTTAGGTCGGGTGACTGATACGCAGTATTTT. Its protein is CASSLGRVTDTQYF.

This clonotype was found a few times. This sequence joins TRBV20-1 and TRBJ1-4, with D possibly matching TRBD1 (5 bases). Trimming left V 0 bases short and J 8 bases short, with 16 bases between. CDR3 length equals 15 residues. Per the germline V gene, CDR1 is DFQATT and CDR2 is SNEGSKA (reference sequence). The CDR3 nucleotides read TGCAGTGCTAGAGATGGGGGTTTGAGGGAGGAAAAACTGTTTTTT. As protein: CSARDGGLREEKLFF.

A few counts support this clonotype. V is TRBV20-1 and J is TRBJ2-2, with D possibly TRBD2 on 5 matching bases. The germline V and J ends were trimmed by 3 bases and 5 bases, with 19 bases remaining between them. Germline CDR1 reads DFQATT; CDR2 reads SNEGSKA (reference sequence). The CDR3 is 16 amino acids. As DNA, the CDR3 is TGCAGTGCTAGGCTCCCGGGAACTCCCAGTACCGGGGAGCTGTTTTTT. As protein: CSARLPGTPSTGELFF.

This chain connects TRBV5-1 to TRBJ2-4, with 10 nucleotides matching TRBD1. After removal of 3 bases from V and 6 bases from J, the junction contained 0 bases not matched to a gene. The CDR3 has 13 residues. CDR1 is SGHRS, CDR2 YFSETQ, per germline. CDR3 residues: CASSWDRGNIQYF. As DNA, the CDR3 is TGCGCCAGCAGCTGGGACAGGGGAAACATTCAGTACTTC.